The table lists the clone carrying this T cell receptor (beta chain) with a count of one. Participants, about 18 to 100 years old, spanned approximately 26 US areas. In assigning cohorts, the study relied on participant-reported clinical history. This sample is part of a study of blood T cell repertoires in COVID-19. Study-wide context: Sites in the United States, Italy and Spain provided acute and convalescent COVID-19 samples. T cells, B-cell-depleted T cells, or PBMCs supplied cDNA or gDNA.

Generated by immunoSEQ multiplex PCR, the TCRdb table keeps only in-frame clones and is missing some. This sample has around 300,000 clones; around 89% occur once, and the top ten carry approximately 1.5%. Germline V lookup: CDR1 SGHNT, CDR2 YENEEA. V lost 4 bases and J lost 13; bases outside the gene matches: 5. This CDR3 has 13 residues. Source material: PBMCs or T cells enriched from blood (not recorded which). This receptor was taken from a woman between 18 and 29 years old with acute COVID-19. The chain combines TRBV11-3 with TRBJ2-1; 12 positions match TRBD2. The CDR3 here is CASSSRTSGDQFF. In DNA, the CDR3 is TGTGCCAGCAGCTCCCGGACTAGCGGGGACCAGTTCTTC.